Detailed here is one T cell receptor beta chain. It has no known antigen specificity. Within one base of it there is no much larger clone, and no base qualities were kept. Spanning cysteine to phenylalanine, the CDR3 consists of 14 amino acids. Only the CDR3 part of the read is kept: 42 bases, read in frame from the first base. Trimming removed 0 bases from V and 5 bases from J, leaving 10 bases between the germline ends. Via the germline V gene, CDR1 is MNHEY and CDR2 SVGAGI. The data were taken from a study of T cell responses to AZD1222 COVID-19 vaccine (dated by TCRdb to 2020 to 2022). General notes on the study: AZD1222 recipients given second doses at about 4 weeks or at about 12 weeks were pooled, since spike-specific TCR depth and breadth were not found to differ between the two schedules. TCR sequencing covered roughly 230 trial participants: 207 given two doses of AZD1222 and around 25 given two doses of MenACWY control vaccine. Enrollment into the trials was organized by age into subgroups of 18-55, 56-69 and 70-plus years, and those subgroups contained roughly 140, 27 and 60 TCR-sequenced participants, respectively.

Per the publication, the time point label means: baseline before first vaccination. Samples from vaccinated people were obtained from the UK trials COV001 and COV002, which included a single-blind randomized controlled phase 2/3 trial of AZD1222 (ChAdOx1 nCoV-19) in healthy adults. Trial participant PBMC samples were collected at day 0 and day 28 after the second dose for TCRbeta chain sequencing. The CDR3 regions of human TCRbeta chains were subjected to immunosequencing. Turning to the authors' computational methods: TCRs in the repertoires were compared against a reference library of SARS-CoV-2-specific TCRs that had been generated with the MIRA antigen-specificity platform. Breadth meant the fraction of unique TCRs that were SARS-CoV-2-associated, whereas depth meant the fraction of total T cells that were SARS-CoV-2-associated. Each spike-specific TCR was assigned to its reactive spike region and to a CD4 or CD8 class using the MIRA data. Log10-transformed breadth and depth values were compared by one-way ANOVA with Sidak's multiple comparisons tests. TCRdb carries this immuneACCESS record with in-frame sequences only. Its versions omit some clonotypes, under half of them owing to an unresolved V gene in the studies checked, with the rest unexplained. That table furnishes V, J and clone size, whereas the DNA furnished D and trimming. The sample includes 95,000 to 110,000 clones, with about 94% observed a single time. The ten largest clones represent less than 6.5% of the sample.

Broader findings and caveats from the paper: The whole spike protein was spanned by vaccine-associated CD4 TCRs, and dominant responses were seen in regions 160-218 and 743-854. In the small 56-69-year group, the increase in depth fell short of significance, most likely because of low power. Because no day 14 peak-response samples were available, repertoires were characterized only after the peak T cell response. Reportedly, close to half of the unique spike-specific TCRs recognized epitopes lying outside the regions that are mutated in the B.1.351 and B.1.1.7 variants. Conclusions about previously exposed vaccinees are limited, since just five or six AZD1222 recipients were seropositive for SARS-CoV-2 at baseline. Spike-specific TCR breadth and depth rose significantly after two AZD1222 doses compared with day 0 and with MenACWY recipients. Most participants were white British and females outnumbered males, and the authors suggested that clonal diversity may have been underestimated.

Rearrangement joined TRBV6-5 to TRBJ1-1, with the D gene too uncertain to name. This clonotype originated in an adult in good health. The sample here was peripheral blood, taken on day 0 of AZD1222 vaccination. The nucleotides are TGTGCCAGCAGTTACTCTGTCAGGTCAACTGAAGCTTTCTTT. This is translated as CASSYSVRSTEAFF.